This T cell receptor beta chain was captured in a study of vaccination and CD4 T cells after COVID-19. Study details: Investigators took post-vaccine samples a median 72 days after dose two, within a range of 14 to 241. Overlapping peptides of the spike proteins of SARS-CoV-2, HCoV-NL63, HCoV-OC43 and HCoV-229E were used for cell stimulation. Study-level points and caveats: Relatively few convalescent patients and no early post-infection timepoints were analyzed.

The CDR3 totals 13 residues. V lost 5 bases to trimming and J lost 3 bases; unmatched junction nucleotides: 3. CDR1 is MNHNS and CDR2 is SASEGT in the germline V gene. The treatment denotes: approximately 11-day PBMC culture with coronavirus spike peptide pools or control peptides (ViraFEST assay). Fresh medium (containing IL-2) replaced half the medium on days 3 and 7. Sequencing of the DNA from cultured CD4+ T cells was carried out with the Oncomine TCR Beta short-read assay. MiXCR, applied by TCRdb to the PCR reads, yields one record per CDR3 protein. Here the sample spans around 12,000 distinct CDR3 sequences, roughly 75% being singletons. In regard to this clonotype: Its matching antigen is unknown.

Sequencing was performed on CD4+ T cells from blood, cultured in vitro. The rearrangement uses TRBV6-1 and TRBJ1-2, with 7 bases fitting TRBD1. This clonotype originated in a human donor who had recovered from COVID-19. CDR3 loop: CASSPTGDYGYTF. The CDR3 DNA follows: TGTGCCAGCAGTCCCACAGGGGACTATGGCTACACCTTC.